Each of the 3 T cell receptor beta chains below was sequenced from the same sample in a study of OX40 agonist ivuxolimab in advanced cancers. TCRdb keeps only in-frame clones here, not all; method: immunoSEQ multiplex PCR. The sample yields 6,000 to 9,000 clones, around 80% seen once. The material sequenced was CD4+ or CD8+ T cells sorted from blood, taken in a trial of the OX40 agonist ivuxolimab. The origin of the receptors is an adult with an advanced solid tumor such as melanoma, head and neck, liver or kidney cancer.

The J gene is TRBJ2-3, the V gene TRBV6-5, with D perhaps TRBD1 (5 bases). V was pared by 8 bases and J by 2 bases, with 14 bases between. This CDR3 spans 14 amino acids. Germline V lookup: CDR1 MNHEY, CDR2 SVGAGI. CDR3 sequence: CASGVGVLTDTQYF. In nucleotides, the CDR3 is TGTGCCAGCGGGGTAGGGGTGCTCACAGATACGCAGTATTTT.

Worth noting for this clone: Relative to the germline gene, one junction end is altered; a read error may explain this. Other DNA sequences in the same sample also yield this CDR3. The rearrangement uses TRBV30 and TRBJ2-7; a possible D gene is TRBD1 (5 bases). Germline CDR1 reads GTSNPN; CDR2 reads SVGIG (reference sequence). This CDR3 has 10 residues. The CDR3 region is CAWGTGVQYF. In DNA form, the CDR3 reads TGCGCCTGGGGAACAGGCGTCCAGTACTTC. The full variable domain, rest sourced from reference TRBV30 and TRBJ2-7, is SQTIHQWPATLVQPVGSPLSLECTVEGTSNPNLYWYRQAAGRGLQLLFYSVGIGQISSEVPQNLSASRPQDRQFILSSKKLLLSDSGFYLCAWGTGVQYFGPGTRLTVT.

The V call is TRBV29-1, the J call TRBJ1-2; 7 bases match TRBD1. V shed 7 bases, J shed 6 bases, and the junction held 8 bases outside the gene matches. Germline CDR1 is SQVTM and CDR2 is ANQGSEA. The CDR3 consists of 12 residues. Here the CDR3 reads CSASTGVNGYTF. The CDR3 nucleotides read TGCAGCGCCTCTACAGGGGTGAATGGCTACACCTTC.